Each of the 14 T cell receptor beta chains below was sequenced from the same sample in a study of CD8+ T cells in alopecia areata. Extracted RNA was reverse transcribed, and the resulting cDNA served as sequencing template. Method: immunoSEQ multiplex PCR; TCRdb's copy keeps in-frame clones and lacks some. The sample holds 150,000 or so clones, 85% to 90% seen once. Specimen: CD8+ T cells sorted from blood, collected at week 0. Source of these receptors: a human donor with alopecia areata.

The chain carries TRBV6-5 and TRBJ2-3; the match to TRBD2 covers 11 bases. V trimming: 6 bases; J trimming: 2 bases; junction bases outside the gene matches: 4. The CDR3 contains 15 residues. CDR1 and CDR2 from the germline V gene are MNHEY and SVGAGI. CDR3 residues: CASRSTSGVTDTQYF. The DNA for the CDR3 is TGTGCCAGCAGGTCGACTAGCGGGGTCACAGATACGCAGTATTTT.

This clone has only one observation. V is TRBV19 and J is TRBJ2-2; 7 nucleotides agree with TRBD2. The CDR3 sequence is 13 residues long. In germline, CDR1 is LNHDA, CDR2 SQIVND (reference sequence). Losses at the gene ends were 4 bases for V and 6 bases for J; bases not matched to a gene: 2. CDR3 in amino acids: CASSRGLAGELFF. The CDR3 nucleotides read TGTGCCAGTAGTAGAGGACTAGCCGGGGAGCTGTTTTTT.

V gene TRBV7-8 combines with J gene TRBJ2-1; 9 bases match TRBD2. The germline CDR1 and CDR2 sequences are SGHVS and FQNEAQ. The CDR3 runs 14 residues. Trimming took 5 bases from V and 6 from J; bases not matched to a gene: 5. CDR3 nucleotide sequence: TGTGCCAGCAGCCGGGGGACTAGCATCAATGAGCAGTTCTTC. Amino acids: CASSRGTSINEQFF. Drawing the rest from reference TRBV7-8 and TRBJ2-1, the complete variable domain is GAGVSQSPRYKVAKRGQDVALRCDPISGHVSLFWYQQALGQGPEFLTYFQNEAQLDKSGLPSDRFFAERPEGSVSTLKIQRTQQEDSAVYLCASSRGTSINEQFFGPGTRLTVL.

This clone has just one count. The rearrangement uses TRBV27 and TRBJ2-3, with unresolved D. CDR1 is MNHEY, CDR2 SMNVEV, per germline (reference sequence). The V end was cut by 7 bases, the J end by 0 bases, with 5 bases between. The CDR3 loop spans 12 amino acids. As DNA, the CDR3 is TGTGCCAGCATAGGTAGCACAGATACGCAGTATTTT. It specifies CASIGSTDTQYF.

The rearrangement uses TRBV11-1 and TRBJ2-7; a weak D match, TRBD1 (5 bases). V gave up 1 base and J gave up 4 bases, with 14 bases separating them. The V gene's germline CDR1 is SGHAT and CDR2 FQDESV (reference sequence). The CDR3 loop spans 15 amino acids. CDR3 region: CASSLVQDAWYEQYF. Written as DNA, the CDR3 is TGTGCCAGCAGCTTAGTACAGGACGCCTGGTACGAGCAGTACTTC.

This clone was recorded once. The chain recombines TRBV6-5 with TRBJ1-1; D is perhaps TRBD1 (6 bases). This CDR3 has 13 amino acids. Germline CDR1 is MNHEY and CDR2 is SVGAGI. V was shortened by 1 base and J by 6 bases, with 9 bases between the two germline ends. CDR3 loop: CASSYFGGAEAFF. The CDR3 DNA follows: TGTGCCAGCAGTTACTTTGGGGGCGCTGAAGCTTTCTTT.

A single count supports this clone. This chain uses TRBV29-1 with TRBJ1-1; D is uncertain. CDR1 and CDR2 (germline): SQVTM, ANQGSEA. This CDR3 region has 14 residues. Trimming stripped 1 base from V and 4 bases from J, with 13 bases between. The CDR3 sequence: CSVEARKRGTEAFF. The DNA for the CDR3 is TGCAGCGTTGAAGCAAGAAAGCGGGGCACTGAAGCTTTCTTT.

The chain couples TRBV5-6 to TRBJ2-2; D is unresolved. The CDR3 contains 13 residues. Germline V gene data show CDR1 as SGHDT and CDR2 as YYEEEE. The V gene lost 4 bases and the J gene lost 2 bases, with 6 bases spanning the gap. The CDR3 is CASSAVNTGELFF. For the CDR3, the DNA is TGTGCCAGCAGCGCAGTCAACACCGGGGAGCTGTTTTTT.

The table lists this clone with a count of one. The junction shows a germline mismatch at one end, possibly a read error. V gene TRBV5-6 combines with J gene TRBJ1-1; 9 bases are shared with TRBD1. Germline V CDR1 and CDR2: SGHDT, YYEEEE. This CDR3 has 15 amino acids. This CDR3 is CASSTVGQGNAEAFF. The CDR3 DNA follows: TGTGCCAGCAGCACCGTCGGACAGGGGAACGCTGAAGCTTTCTTT.

This sequence joins TRBV2 and TRBJ2-7, with 7 bases lining up with TRBD1. V was clipped by 4 bases and J by 4 bases; unmatched bases: 13. CDR1 and CDR2 (germline): SNHLY, FYNNEI. This CDR3 contains 16 residues. CDR3 region: CASSALPEGAEYEQYF. In nucleotides, the CDR3 is TGTGCCAGCAGTGCCCTCCCCGAGGGGGCGGAGTACGAGCAGTACTTC.

J is TRBJ2-1 and V is TRBV7-7; 7 positions agree with TRBD2. This CDR3 contains 17 residues. V shed 1 base and J 7 bases; nucleotides not matched to a gene: 13. The germline CDR1 and CDR2 sequences are SSHAT and FNYEAQ (reference sequence). CDR3 loop: CASSLGPGGEVSNEQFF. In nucleotides, the CDR3 is TGTGCCAGCAGCTTAGGCCCTGGGGGGGAGGTCTCAAATGAGCAGTTCTTC.

The CDR3 coding sequence is TGCAGCGTTGGGGTAAGGACAGGTCCCGAGCAGTACTTC. Its translation: CSVGVRTGPEQYF. This rearrangement joins TRBV29-1 to TRBJ2-7; 7 positions match TRBD1. J lost 6 bases, V lost 4 bases, and 9 bases had no gene match. The length of the CDR3 is 13 residues. CDR1 and CDR2 from the germline V gene are SQVTM and ANQGSEA.

V gene TRBV5-4 combines with J gene TRBJ2-2; the D gene is possibly TRBD2 (5 bases). The germline V and J ends were trimmed by 1 base and 0 bases, with 7 bases remaining between them. Germline loops: CDR1 SGHNT, CDR2 YYREEE (reference sequence). This CDR3 has 15 amino acids. The CDR3 DNA sequence: TGTGCCAGCAGCTTGACGGACTCGAACACCGGGGAGCTGTTTTTT. Its translation is CASSLTDSNTGELFF.

The genes are TRBV5-4 and TRBJ1-2; 7 bases align to TRBD1. The CDR3 length is 16 residues. Looked up from germline, CDR1 is SGHNT and CDR2 is YYREEE (reference sequence). Trimming cost V 6 bases and J 4 bases; bases outside gene matches: 15. DNA for the CDR3: TGTGCCAGCACCTTAAATGGAGCGGGACAGAGCTATGGCTACACCTTC. Residues: CASTLNGAGQSYGYTF. The full variable domain, rest sourced from reference TRBV5-4 and TRBJ1-2, is ETGVTQSPTHLIKTRGQQVTLRCSSQSGHNTVSWYQQALGQGPQFIFQYYREEENGRGNFPPRFSGLQFPNYSSELNVNALELDDSALYLCASTLNGAGQSYGYTFGSGTRLTVV.